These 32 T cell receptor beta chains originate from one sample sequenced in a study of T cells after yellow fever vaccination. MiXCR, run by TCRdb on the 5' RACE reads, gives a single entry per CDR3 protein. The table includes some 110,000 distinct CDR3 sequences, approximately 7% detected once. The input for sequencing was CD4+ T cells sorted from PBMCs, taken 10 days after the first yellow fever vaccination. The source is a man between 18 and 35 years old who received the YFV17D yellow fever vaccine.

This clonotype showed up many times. This CDR3 reads CASSHGSSGANVLTF. For the CDR3, the DNA is TGTGCCAGTAGTCACGGGAGCTCTGGGGCCAACGTCCTGACTTTC. This chain connects TRBV19 to TRBJ2-6, with TRBD2 as a possible D gene (6 bases). V was cut by 5 bases and J by 0 bases, with 8 bases left in between. The CDR3 totals 15 residues. The germline V gene has CDR1 LNHDA and CDR2 SQIVND (reference sequence).

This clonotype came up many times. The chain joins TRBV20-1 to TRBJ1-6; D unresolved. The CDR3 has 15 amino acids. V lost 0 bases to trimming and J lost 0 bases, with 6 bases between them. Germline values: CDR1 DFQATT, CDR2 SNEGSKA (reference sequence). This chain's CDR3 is CSARDPSSYNSPLHF. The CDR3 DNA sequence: TGCAGTGCTAGAGACCCGAGCTCCTATAATTCACCCCTCCACTTT.

CDR3 sequence: CASSLSLFYEQYF. The CDR3 coding sequence is TGTGCCAGCAGCTTGTCTCTGTTCTACGAGCAGTACTTC. V gene TRBV5-5 combines with J gene TRBJ2-7; D is unresolved. This CDR3 has 13 residues. With 1 base removed from V and 3 bases from J, the gap between germline ends came to 8 bases. Germline-derived CDR1 and CDR2 are SGHKS and YYEKEE (reference sequence).

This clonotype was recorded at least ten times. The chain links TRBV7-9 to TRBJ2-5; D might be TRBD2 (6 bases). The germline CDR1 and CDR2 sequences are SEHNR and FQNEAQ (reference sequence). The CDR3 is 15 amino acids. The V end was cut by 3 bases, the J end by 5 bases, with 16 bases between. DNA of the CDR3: TGTGCCAGCAGCTTCGGGACTCATCGAAGGGAGACCCAGTACTTC. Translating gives CASSFGTHRRETQYF. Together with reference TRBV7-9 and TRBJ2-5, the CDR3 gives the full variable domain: DTGVSQNPRHKITKRGQNVTFRCDPISEHNRLYWYRQTLGQGPEFLTYFQNEAQLEKSRLLSDRFSAERPKGSFSTLEIQRTEQGDSAMYLCASSFGTHRRETQYFGPGTRLLVL.

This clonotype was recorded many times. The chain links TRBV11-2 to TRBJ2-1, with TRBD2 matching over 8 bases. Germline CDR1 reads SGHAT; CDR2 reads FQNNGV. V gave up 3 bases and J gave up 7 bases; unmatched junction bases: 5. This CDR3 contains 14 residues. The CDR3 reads CASSFPGGANEQFF. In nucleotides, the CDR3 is TGTGCCAGCAGCTTTCCGGGAGGGGCTAATGAGCAGTTCTTC.

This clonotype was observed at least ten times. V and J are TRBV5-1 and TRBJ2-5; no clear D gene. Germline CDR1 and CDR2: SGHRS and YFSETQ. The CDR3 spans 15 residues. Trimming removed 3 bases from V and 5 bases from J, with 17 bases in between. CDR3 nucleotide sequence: TGCGCCAGCAGCTCCGAAGATTACCCTTGGGAGACCCAGTACTTC. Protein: CASSSEDYPWETQYF.

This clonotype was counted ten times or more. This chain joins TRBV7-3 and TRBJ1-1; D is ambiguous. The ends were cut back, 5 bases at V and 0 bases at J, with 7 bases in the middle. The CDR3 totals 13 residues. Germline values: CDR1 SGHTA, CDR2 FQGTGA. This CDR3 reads CASSARVNTEAFF. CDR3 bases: TGTGCCAGCAGCGCACGGGTGAACACTGAAGCTTTCTTT.

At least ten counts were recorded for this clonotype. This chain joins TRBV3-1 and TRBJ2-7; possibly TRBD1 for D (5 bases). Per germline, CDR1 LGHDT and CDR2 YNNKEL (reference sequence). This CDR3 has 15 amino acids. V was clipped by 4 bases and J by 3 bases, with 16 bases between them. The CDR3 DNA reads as TGTGCCAGCAGCCCCGGGCAGGGCTATCACTACGAGCAGTACGTC. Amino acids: CASSPGQGYHYEQYV.

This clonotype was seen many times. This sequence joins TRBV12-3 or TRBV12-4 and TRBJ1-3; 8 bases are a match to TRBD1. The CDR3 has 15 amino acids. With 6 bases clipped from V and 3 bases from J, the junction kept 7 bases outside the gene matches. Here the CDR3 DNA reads TGTGCCAGCAGCATCCTCAGGGGGCTTGGAAACACCATATATTTT. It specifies CASSILRGLGNTIYF.

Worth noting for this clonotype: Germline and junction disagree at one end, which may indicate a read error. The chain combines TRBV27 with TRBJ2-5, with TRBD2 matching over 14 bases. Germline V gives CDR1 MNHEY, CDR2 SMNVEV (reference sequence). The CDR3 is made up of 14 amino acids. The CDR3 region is CASTTSGGAETRYF. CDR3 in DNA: TGTGCCAGCACGACTAGCGGGGGGGCGGAGACCCGGTACTTC.

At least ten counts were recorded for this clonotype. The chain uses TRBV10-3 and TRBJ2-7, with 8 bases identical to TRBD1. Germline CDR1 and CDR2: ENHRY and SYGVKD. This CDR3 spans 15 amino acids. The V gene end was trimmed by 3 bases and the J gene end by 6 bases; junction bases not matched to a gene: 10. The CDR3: CAISDPSRGPGEQYF. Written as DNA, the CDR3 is TGTGCCATCAGTGACCCCTCCAGGGGGCCGGGCGAGCAGTACTTC.

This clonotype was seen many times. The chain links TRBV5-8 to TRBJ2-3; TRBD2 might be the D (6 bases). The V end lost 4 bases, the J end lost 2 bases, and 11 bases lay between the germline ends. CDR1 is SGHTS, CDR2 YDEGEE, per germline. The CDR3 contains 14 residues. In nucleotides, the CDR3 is TGTGCCAGCAGCACCGGGACTTTCACAGATACGCAGTATTTT. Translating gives CASSTGTFTDTQYF.

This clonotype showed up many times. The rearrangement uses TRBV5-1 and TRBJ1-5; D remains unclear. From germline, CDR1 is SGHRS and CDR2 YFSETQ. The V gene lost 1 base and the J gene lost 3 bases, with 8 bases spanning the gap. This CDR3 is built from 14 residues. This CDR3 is CASSLYGDNQPQHF. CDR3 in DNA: TGCGCCAGCAGCTTGTACGGTGACAATCAGCCCCAGCATTTT.

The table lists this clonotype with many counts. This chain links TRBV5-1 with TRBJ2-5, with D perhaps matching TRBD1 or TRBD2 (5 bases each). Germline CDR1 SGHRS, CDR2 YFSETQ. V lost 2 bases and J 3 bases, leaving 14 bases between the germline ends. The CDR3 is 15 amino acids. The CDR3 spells CASSFRDPKEETQYF. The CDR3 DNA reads TGCGCCAGCAGCTTCCGGGACCCGAAAGAAGAGACCCAGTACTTC.

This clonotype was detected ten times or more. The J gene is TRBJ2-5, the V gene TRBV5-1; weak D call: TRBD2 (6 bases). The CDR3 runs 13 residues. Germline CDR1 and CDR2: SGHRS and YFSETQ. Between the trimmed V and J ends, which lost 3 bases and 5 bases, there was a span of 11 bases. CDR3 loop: CASSWGLAETQYF. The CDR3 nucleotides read TGCGCCAGCAGCTGGGGACTTGCGGAGACCCAGTACTTC. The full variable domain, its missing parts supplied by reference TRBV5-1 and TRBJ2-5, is KAGVTQTPRYLIKTRGQQVTLSCSPISGHRSVSWYQQTPGQGLQFLFEYFSETQRNKGNFPGRFSGRQFSNSRSEMNVSTLELGDSALYLCASSWGLAETQYFGPGTRLLVL.

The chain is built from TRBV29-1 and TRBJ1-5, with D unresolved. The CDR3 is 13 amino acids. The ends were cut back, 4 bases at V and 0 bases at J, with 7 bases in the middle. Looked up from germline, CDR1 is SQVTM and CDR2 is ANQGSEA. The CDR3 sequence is CSVGRDSNQPQHF. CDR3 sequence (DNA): TGCAGCGTTGGGCGGGATAGCAATCAGCCCCAGCATTTT.

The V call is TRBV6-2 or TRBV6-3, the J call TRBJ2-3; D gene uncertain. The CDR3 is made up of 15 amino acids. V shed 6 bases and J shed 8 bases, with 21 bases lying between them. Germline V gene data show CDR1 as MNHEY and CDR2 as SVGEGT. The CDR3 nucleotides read TGTGCCAGCAGCATTGATGGCGGATTTTATTCTACGCAGTATTTT. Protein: CASSIDGGFYSTQYF.

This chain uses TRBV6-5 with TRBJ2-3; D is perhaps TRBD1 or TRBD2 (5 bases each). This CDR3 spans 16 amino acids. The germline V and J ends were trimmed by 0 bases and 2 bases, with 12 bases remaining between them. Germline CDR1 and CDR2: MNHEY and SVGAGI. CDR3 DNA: TGTGCCAGCAGTTACTCGAGAGGGGTCTACACAGATACGCAGTATTTT. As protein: CASSYSRGVYTDTQYF.

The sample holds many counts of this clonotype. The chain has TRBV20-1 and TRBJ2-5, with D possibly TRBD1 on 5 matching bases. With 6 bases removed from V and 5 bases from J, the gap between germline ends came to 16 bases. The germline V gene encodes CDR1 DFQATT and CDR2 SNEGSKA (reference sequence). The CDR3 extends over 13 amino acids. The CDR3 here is CSASRQFGETQYF. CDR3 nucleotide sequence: TGCAGTGCCTCTAGACAGTTTGGGGAGACCCAGTACTTC.

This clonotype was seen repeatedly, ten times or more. CDR3 residues: CASSRDSPYGYTF. CDR3 bases: TGTGCCAGCAGCCGGGACAGTCCTTATGGCTACACCTTC. V usage is TRBV7-9 and J usage is TRBJ1-2, with 7 nucleotides matching TRBD1. The CDR3 has 13 residues. Germline CDR1 SEHNR, CDR2 FQNEAQ (reference sequence). The V and J ends lost 5 bases and 5 bases, in that order; junction bases with no gene match: 5.

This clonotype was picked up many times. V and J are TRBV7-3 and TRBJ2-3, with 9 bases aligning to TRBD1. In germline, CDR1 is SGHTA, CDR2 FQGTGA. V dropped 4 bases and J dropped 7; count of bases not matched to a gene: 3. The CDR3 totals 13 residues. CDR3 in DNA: TGTGCCAGCAGCTGGGACAGGGATTATACGCAGTATTTT. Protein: CASSWDRDYTQYF. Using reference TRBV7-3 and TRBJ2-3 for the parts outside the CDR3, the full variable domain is GAGVSQTPSNKVTEKGKYVELRCDPISGHTALYWYRQSLGQGPEFLIYFQGTGAADDSGLPNDRFFAVRPEGSVSTLKIQRTERGDSAVYLCASSWDRDYTQYFGPGTRLTVL.

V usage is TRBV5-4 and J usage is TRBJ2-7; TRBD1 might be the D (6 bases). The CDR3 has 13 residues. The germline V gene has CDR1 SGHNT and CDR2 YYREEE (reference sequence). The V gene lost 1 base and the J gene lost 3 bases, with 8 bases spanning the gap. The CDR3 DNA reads TGTGCCAGCAGCTTGACAGGGAGCTACGAGCAGTACTTC. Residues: CASSLTGSYEQYF.

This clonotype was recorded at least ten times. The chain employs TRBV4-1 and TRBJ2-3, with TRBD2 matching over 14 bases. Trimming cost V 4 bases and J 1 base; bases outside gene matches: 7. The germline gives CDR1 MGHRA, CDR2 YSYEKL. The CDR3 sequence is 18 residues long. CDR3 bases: TGCGCCAGCAGCCTTCGGACTAGCGGGGGGATTCGCACAGATACGCAGTATTTT. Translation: CASSLRTSGGIRTDTQYF.

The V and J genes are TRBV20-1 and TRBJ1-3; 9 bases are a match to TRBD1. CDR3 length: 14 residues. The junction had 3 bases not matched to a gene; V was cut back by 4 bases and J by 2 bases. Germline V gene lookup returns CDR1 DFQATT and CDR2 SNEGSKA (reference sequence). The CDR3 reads CSATHRGPGNTIYF. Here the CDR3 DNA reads TGCAGTGCTACCCACAGGGGGCCTGGAAACACCATATATTTT.

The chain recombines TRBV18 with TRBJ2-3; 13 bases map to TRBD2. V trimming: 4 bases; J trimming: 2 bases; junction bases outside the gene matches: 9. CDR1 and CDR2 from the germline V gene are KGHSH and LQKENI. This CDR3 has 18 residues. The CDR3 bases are TGTGCCAGCTCACTAAGGATGACTAGCGGGGGGACCACAGATACGCAGTATTTT. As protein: CASSLRMTSGGTTDTQYF.

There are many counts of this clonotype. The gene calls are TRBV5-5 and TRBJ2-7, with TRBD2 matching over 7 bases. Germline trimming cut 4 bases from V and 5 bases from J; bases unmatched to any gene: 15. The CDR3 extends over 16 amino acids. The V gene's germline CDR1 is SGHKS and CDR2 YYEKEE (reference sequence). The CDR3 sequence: CASSPTGEGRVHEQYV. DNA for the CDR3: TGTGCCAGCAGCCCGACCGGGGAGGGACGTGTTCACGAGCAGTACGTC.

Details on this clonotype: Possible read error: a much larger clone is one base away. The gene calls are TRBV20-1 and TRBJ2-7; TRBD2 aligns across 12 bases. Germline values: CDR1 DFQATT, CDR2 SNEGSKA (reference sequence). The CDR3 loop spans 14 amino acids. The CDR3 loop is CSALAGGSSCEQYV. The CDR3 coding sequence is TGCAGTGCGCTAGCGGGGGGGAGCTCCTGCGAGCAGTACGTC.

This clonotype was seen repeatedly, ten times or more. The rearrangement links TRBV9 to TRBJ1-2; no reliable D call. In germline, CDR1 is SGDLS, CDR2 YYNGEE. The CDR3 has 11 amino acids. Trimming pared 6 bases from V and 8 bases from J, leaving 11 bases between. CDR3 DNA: TGTGCCAGCAACCATCCCGGAGGCTACACCTTC. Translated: CASNHPGGYTF.

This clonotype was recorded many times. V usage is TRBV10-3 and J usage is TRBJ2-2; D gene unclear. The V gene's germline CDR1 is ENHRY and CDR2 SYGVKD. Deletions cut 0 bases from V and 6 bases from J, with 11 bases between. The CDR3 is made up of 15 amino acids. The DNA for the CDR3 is TGTGCCATCAGTGAGTCGCGGTCGGCAGCCGGGGAGCTGTTTTTT. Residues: CAISESRSAAGELFF.

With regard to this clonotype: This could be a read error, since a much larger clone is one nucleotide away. The CDR3 spells CASNLGQTYEQYF. CDR3 sequence (DNA): TGTGCCAGCAACTTAGGACAGACCTACGAGCAGTACTTC. The chain joins TRBV7-2 to TRBJ2-7; D might be TRBD1 (6 bases). The CDR3 totals 13 residues. Germline CDR1 reads SGHTA; CDR2 reads FQGNSA.

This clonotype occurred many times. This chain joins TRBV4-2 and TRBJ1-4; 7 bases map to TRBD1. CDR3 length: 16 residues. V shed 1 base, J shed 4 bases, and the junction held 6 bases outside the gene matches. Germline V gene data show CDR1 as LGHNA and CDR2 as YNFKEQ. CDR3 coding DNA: TGTGCCAGCAGCCAAGGCTCCGGGACAGTTAATGAAAAACTGTTTTTT. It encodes CASSQGSGTVNEKLFF.

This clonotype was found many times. The chain's CDR3 is CASSLQISTEAFF. The CDR3 region has the DNA TGCGCCAGCAGCTTACAGATTAGTACTGAAGCTTTCTTT. The chain recombines TRBV5-1 with TRBJ1-1; D is undetermined. Germline lookup yields CDR1 SGHRS and CDR2 YFSETQ. The CDR3 has 13 amino acids. The V end was cut by 2 bases, the J end by 5 bases, with 10 bases between.